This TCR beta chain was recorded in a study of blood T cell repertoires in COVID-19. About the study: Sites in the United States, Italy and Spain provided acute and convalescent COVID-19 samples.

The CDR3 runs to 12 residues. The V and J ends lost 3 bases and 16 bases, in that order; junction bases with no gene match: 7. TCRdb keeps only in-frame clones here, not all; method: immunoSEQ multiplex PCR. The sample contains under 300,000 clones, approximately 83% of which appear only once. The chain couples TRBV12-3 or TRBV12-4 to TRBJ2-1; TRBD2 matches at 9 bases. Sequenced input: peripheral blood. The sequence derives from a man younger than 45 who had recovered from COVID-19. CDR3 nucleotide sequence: TGTGCCAGCAGTTTGTCGGCGGGGGGGAGTTTCTTC. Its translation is CASSLSAGGSFF.